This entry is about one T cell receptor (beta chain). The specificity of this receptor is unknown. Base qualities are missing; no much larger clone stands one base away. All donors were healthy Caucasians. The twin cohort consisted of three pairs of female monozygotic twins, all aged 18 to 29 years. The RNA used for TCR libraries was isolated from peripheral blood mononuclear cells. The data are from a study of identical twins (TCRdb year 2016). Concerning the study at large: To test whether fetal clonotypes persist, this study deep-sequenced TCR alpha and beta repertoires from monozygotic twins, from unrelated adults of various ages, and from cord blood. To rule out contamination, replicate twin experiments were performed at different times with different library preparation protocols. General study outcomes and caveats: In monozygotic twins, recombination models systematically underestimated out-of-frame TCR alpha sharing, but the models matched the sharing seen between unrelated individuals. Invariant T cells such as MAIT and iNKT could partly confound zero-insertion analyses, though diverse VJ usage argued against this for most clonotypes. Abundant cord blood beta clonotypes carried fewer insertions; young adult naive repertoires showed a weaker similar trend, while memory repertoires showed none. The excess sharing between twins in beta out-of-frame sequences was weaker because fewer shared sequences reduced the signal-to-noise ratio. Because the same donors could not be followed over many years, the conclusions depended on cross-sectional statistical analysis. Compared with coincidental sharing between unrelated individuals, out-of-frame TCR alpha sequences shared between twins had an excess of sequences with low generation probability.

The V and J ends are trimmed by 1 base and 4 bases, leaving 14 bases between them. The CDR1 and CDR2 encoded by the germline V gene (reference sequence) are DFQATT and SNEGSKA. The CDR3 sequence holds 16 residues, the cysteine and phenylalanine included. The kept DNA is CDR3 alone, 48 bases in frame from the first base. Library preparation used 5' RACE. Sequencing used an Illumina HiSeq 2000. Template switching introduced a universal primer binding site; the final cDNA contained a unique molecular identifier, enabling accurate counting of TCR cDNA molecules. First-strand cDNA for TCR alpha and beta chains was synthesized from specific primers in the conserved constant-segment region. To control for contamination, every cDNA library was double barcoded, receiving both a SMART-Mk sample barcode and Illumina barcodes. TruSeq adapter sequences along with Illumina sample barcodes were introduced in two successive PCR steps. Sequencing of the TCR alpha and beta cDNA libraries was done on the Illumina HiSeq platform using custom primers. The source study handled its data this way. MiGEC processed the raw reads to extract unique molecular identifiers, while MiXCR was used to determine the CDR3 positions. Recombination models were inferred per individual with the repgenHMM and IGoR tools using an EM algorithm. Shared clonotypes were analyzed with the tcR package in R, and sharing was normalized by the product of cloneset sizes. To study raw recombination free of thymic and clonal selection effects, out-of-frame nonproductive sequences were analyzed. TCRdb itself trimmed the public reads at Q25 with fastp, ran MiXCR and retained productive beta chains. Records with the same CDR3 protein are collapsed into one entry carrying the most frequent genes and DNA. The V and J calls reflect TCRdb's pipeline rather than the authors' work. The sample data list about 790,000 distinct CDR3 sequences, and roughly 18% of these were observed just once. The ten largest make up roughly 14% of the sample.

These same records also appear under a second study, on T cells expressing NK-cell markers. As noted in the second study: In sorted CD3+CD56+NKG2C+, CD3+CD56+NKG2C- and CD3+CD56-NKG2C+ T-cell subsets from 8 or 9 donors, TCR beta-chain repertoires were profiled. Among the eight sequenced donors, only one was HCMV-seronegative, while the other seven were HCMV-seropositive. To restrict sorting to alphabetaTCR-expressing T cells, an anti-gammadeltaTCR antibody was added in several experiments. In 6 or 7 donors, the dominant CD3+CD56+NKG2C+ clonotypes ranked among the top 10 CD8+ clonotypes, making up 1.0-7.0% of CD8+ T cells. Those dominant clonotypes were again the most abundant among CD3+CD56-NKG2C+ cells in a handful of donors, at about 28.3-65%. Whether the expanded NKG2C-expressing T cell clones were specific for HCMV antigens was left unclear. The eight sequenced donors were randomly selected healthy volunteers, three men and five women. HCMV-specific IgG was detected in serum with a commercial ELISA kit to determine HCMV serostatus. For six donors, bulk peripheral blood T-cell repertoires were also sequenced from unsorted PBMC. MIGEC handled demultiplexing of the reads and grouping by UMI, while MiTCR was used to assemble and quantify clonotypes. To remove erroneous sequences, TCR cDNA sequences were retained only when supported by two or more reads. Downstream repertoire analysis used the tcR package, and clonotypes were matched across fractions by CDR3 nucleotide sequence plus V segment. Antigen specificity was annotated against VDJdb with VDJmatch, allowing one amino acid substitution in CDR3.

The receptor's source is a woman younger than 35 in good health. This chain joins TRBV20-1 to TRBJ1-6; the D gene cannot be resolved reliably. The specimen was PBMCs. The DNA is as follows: TGCAGTGCTAGAGCACCCGGGGTCCGTTATAATTCACCCCTCCACTTT. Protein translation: CSARAPGVRYNSPLHF.